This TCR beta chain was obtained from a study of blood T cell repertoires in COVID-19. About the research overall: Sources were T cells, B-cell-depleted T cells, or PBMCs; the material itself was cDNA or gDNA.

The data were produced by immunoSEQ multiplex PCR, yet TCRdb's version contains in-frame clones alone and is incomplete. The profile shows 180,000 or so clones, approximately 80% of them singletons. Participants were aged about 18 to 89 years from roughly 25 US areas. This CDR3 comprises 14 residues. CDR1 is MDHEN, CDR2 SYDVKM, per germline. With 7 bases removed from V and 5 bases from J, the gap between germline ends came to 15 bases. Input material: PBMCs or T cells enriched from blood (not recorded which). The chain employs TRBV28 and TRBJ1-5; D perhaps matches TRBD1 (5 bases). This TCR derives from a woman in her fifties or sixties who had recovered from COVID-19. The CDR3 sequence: CASTATGTYQPQHF. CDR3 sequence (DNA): TGTGCCAGCACTGCTACGGGGACTTATCAGCCCCAGCATTTT.